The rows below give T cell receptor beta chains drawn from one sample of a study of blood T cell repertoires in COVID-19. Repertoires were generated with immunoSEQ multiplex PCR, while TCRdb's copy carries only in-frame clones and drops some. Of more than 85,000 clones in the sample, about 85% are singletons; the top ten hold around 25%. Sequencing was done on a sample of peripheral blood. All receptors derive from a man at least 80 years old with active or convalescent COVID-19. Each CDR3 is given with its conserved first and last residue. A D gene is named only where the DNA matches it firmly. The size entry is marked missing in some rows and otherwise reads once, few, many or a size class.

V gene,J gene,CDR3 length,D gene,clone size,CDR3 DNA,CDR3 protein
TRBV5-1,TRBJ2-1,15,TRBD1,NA,TGCGCCAGCAGCTTGGGGGACAGGGTACTTACGAAACAGTTCTTC,CASSLGDRVLTKQFF
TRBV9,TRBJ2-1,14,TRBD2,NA,TGTGCCAGCGCCCCAGCGGGGGGGTACCATGAGCAGTTCTTC,CASAPAGGYHEQFF
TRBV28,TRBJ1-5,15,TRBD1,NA,TGTGCCAGCACCCCTCCCGGGACAGGGGGTCAGCCCCAGCATTTT,CASTPPGTGGQPQHF
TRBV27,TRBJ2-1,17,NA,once,TGTGCCAGCAGTCCCAGACGAGGGGGGGGGAAATACAATGAGCAGTTCTTC,CASSPRRGGGKYNEQFF
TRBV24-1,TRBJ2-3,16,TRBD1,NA,TGTGCCACCAGTGAACAGGGACAGGGCAGCACAGATACGCAGTATTTT,CATSEQGQGSTDTQYF
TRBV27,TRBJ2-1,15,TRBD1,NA,TGTGCCAGCAGCCTCGGACAGGGATATTACAATGAGCAGTTCTTC,CASSLGQGYYNEQFF
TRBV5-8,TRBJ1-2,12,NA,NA,TGTGCCAGCAGCCCTAGACGGTATGGCTACACCTTC,CASSPRRYGYTF
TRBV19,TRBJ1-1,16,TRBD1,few,TGTGCCAGTAGTCCCGACAGGGACCCCACGAACACTGAAGCTTTCTTT,CASSPDRDPTNTEAFF
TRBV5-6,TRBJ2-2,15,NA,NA,TGTGCCAGCAGCTTGGCTAGAGCTAACACCGGGGAGCTGTTTTTT,CASSLARANTGELFF
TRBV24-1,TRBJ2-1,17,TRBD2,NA,TGTGCCACCAGTGAGGGACTAGCGGGGGAAAATAGCCATGAGCAGTTCTTC,CATSEGLAGENSHEQFF
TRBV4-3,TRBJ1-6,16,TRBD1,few,TGCGCCAGCAGACTTGGTGGGGGACAGGGGAATTCACCCCTCCACTTT,CASRLGGGQGNSPLHF
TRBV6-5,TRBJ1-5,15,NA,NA,TGTGCCAGCAGGCGAACAGCTGATAGCAATCAGCCCCAGCATTTT,CASRRTADSNQPQHF